The clone carrying this T cell receptor (beta chain) was counted a few times. The antigen remains undetermined. The record originates from a study of T-cell memory formation after mild COVID-19. Study-wide context: Largely donor-specific TCR clusters were found. Points from the study as a whole: Shrinking CD4+ clones resided mostly in CM and EM, and CD8+ ones in EMRA.

5'RACE, which relied on constant-segment primers, yielded TCR alpha and TCR beta cDNA libraries carrying sample barcodes and UMIs. TCRdb processed the 5' RACE reads anew with MiXCR; each CDR3 protein has one entry. The sample contains 170,000 or so distinct CDR3 sequences, around a third of which appear only once. The sequence derives from an adult woman who had mild COVID-19 (a few samples of this study predate the infection). Cell type and time point are not known. The source material was PBMCs or a T cell subset sorted from them (not recorded which).

CDR3 sequence reads: CASSSGYGNGANVLTF. The DNA of the CDR3 is TGTGCCAGCAGCTCAGGGTACGGTAACGGGGCCAACGTCCTGACTTTC. The chain combines TRBV7-2 with TRBJ2-6, with D perhaps matching TRBD1 (5 bases). Germline V lookup: CDR1 SGHTA, CDR2 FQGNSA. The CDR3 is 16 residues long. The germline V and J ends were trimmed by 4 bases and 4 bases, with 14 bases remaining between them.